This T cell receptor beta chain is from a study of T cells after yellow fever vaccination. Turning to the study itself: It was SMART-Seq v4 Ultra Low Input that prepared the fractions with low cell numbers.

Broader study findings: In FACS-sorted repertoires, abundant clonotypes from the bulk population could appear as contaminants.

TCRdb reprocessed the 5' RACE reads with MiXCR, giving one entry per CDR3 protein. The profile shows fewer than 100,000 distinct CDR3 sequences, about 8.8% of them singletons. CDR1 and CDR2 (germline): KGHSH, LQKENI. The CDR3 is 13 residues long. Deletions cut 2 bases from V and 8 bases from J, with 10 bases between. The source was CD8+ T cells not binding an NS4B(214-222) dextramer, sorted from PBMCs, collected more than 13 days after the first yellow fever vaccination. The chain couples TRBV18 to TRBJ2-1; no definite D call. The sequence was obtained from a man aged 18 to 29 who received the YFV17D yellow fever vaccine. DNA for the CDR3: TGTGCCAGCTCACCAGGCAGTCCGGATGAGCAGTTCTTC. Translation gives CASSPGSPDEQFF. Filled out from reference TRBV18 and TRBJ2-1, the complete variable domain reads NAGVMQNPRHLVRRRGQEARLRCSPMKGHSHVYWYRQLPEEGLKFMVYLQKENIIDESGMPKERFSAEFPKEGPSILRIQQVVRGDSAAYFCASSPGSPDEQFFGPGTRLTVL.